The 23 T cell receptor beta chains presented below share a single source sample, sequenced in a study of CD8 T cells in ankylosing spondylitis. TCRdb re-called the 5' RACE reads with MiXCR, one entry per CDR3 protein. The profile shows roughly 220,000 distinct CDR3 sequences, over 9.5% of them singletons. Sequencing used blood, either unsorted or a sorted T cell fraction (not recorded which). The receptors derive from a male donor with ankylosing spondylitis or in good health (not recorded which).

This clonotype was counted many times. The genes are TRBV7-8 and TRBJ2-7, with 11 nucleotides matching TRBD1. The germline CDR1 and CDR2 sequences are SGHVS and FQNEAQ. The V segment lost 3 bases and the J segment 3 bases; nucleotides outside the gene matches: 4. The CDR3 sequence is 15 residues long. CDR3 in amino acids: CASSFGTGGNYEQYF. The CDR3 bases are TGTGCCAGCAGCTTTGGGACAGGGGGGAACTACGAGCAGTACTTC.

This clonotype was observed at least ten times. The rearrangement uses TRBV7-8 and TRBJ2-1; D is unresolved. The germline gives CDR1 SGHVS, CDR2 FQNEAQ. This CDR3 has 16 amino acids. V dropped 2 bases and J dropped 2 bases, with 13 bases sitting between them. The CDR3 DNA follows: TGTGCCAGCAGCTTAAGGTCGGCGGAAGCCTACAATGAGCAGTTCTTC. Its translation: CASSLRSAEAYNEQFF.

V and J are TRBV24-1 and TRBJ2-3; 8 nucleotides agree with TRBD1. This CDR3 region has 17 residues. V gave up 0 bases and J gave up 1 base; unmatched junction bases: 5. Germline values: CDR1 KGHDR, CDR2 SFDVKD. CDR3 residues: CATSDLPGQVGTDTQYF. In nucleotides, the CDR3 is TGTGCCACCAGTGATTTGCCGGGACAGGTGGGCACAGATACGCAGTATTTT.

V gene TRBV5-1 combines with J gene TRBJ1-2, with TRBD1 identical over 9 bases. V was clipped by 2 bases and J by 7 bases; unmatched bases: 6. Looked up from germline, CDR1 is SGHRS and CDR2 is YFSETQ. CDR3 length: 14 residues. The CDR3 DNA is TGCGCCAGCAGCTTCGGGACAGGGCTTCGTGGCTACACCTTC. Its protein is CASSFGTGLRGYTF.

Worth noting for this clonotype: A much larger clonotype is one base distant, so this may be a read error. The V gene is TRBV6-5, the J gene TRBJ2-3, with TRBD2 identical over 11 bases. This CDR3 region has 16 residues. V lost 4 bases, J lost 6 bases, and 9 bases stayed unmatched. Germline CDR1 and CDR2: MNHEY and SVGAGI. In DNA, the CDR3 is TGTGCCAGCAGTTTTTTCATAGCGGGGGGGCTGGATACGCAGTATTTT. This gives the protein CASSFFIAGGLDTQYF.

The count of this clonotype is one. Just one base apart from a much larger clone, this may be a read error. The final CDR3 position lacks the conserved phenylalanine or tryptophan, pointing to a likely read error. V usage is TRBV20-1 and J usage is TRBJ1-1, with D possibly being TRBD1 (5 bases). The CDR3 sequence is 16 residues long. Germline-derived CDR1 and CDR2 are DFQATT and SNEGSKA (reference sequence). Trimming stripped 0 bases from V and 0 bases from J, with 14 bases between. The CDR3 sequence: CSARDPGLGMNTEAFL. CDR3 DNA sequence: TGCAGTGCTAGAGATCCGGGACTGGGGATGAACACTGAAGCTTTCCTT.

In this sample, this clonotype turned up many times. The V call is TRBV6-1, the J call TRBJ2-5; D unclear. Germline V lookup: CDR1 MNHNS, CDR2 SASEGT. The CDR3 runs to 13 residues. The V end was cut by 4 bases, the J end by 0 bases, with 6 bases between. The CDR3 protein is CASSVDYQETQYF. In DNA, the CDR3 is TGTGCCAGCAGTGTTGATTACCAAGAGACCCAGTACTTC.

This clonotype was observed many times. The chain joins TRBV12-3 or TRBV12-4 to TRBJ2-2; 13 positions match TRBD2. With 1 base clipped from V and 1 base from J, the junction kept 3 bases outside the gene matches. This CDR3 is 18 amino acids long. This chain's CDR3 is CASSLDGLAGENTGELFF. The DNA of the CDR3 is TGTGCCAGCAGTTTAGACGGACTAGCGGGGGAGAACACCGGGGAGCTGTTTTTT.

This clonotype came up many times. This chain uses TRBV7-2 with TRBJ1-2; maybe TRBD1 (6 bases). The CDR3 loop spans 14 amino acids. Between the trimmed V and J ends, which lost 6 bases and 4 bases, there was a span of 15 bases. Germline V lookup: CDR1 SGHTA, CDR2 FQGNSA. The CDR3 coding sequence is TGTGCCAGCAGTGTAGTTGGACAGTCCTATGGCTACACCTTC. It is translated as CASSVVGQSYGYTF.

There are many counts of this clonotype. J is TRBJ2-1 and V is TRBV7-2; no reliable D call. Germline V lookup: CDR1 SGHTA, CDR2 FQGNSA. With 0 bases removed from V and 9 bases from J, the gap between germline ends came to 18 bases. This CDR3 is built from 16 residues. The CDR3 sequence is CASSLAPVGSGREQFF. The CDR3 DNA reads TGTGCCAGCAGCTTAGCGCCGGTAGGGTCAGGCCGTGAGCAGTTCTTC. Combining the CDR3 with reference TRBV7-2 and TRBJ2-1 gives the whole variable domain GAGVSQSPSNKVTEKGKDVELRCDPISGHTALYWYRQSLGQGLEFLIYFQGNSAPDKSGLPSDRFSAERTGGSVSTLTIQRTQQEDSAVYLCASSLAPVGSGREQFFGPGTRLTVL.

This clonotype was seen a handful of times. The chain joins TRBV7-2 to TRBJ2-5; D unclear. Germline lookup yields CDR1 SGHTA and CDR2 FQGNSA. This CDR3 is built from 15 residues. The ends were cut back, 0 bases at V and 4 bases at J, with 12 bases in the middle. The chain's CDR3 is CASSLALGLVETQYF. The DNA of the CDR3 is TGTGCCAGCAGCTTAGCGCTCGGTTTGGTAGAGACCCAGTACTTC.

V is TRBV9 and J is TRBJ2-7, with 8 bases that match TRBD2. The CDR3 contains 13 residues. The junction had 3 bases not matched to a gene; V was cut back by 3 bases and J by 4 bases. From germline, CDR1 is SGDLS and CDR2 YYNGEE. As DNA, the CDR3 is TGTGCCAGCAGCGACAGCGGGGGATACGAGCAGTACTTC. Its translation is CASSDSGGYEQYF.

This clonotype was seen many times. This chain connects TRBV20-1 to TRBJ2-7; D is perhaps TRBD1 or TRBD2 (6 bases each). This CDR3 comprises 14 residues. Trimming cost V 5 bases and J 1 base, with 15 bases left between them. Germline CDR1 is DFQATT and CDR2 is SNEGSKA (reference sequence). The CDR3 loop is CSARGPSGSYEQYF. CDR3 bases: TGCAGTGCTCGGGGGCCATCGGGTTCCTACGAGCAGTACTTC.

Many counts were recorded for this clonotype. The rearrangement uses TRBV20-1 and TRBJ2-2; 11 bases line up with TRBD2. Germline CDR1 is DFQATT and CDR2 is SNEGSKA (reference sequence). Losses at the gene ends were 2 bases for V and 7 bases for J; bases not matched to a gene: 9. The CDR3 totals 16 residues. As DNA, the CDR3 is TGCAGTGCTAGACCCCATAGCGGGGGGGCGGTCGGGGAGCTGTTTTTT. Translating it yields CSARPHSGGAVGELFF.

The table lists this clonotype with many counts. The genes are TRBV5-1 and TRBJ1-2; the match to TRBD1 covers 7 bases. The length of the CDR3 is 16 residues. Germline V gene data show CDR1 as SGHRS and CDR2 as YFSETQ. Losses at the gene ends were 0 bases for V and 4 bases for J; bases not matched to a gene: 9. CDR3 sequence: CASSLVWQGEAYGYTF. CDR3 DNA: TGCGCCAGCAGCTTGGTGTGGCAGGGGGAGGCCTATGGCTACACCTTC.

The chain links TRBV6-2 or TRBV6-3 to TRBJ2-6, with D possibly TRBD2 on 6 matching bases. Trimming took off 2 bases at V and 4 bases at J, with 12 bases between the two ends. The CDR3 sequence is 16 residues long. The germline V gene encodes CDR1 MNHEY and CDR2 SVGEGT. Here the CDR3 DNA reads TGTGCCAGCAGTTACCTACTAGCTCTCGGGGCCAACGTCCTGACTTTC. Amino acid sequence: CASSYLLALGANVLTF.

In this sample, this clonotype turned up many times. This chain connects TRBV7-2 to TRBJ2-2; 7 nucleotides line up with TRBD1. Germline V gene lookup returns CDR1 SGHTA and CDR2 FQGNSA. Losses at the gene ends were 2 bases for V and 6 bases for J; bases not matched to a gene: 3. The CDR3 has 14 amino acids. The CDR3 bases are TGTGCCAGCAGCTTACCCCAGGGGGCCGGGGAGCTGTTTTTT. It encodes CASSLPQGAGELFF. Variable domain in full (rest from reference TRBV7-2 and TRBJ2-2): GAGVSQSPSNKVTEKGKDVELRCDPISGHTALYWYRQSLGQGLEFLIYFQGNSAPDKSGLPSDRFSAERTGGSVSTLTIQRTQQEDSAVYLCASSLPQGAGELFFGEGSRLTVL.

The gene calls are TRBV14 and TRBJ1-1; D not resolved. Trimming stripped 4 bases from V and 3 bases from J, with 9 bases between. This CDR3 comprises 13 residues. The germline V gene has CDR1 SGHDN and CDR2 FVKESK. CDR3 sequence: CASSPGPYTEAFF. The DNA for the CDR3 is TGTGCCAGCAGCCCCGGGCCATACACTGAAGCTTTCTTT.

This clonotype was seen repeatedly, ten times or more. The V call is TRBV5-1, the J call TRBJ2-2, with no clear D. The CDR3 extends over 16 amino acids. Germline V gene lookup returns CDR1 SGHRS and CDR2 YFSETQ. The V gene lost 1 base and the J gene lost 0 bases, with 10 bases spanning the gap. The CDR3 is CASSLRGDSNTGELFF. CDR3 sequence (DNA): TGCGCCAGCAGCTTGAGAGGAGACTCGAACACCGGGGAGCTGTTTTTT. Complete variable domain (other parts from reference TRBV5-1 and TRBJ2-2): KAGVTQTPRYLIKTRGQQVTLSCSPISGHRSVSWYQQTPGQGLQFLFEYFSETQRNKGNFPGRFSGRQFSNSRSEMNVSTLELGDSALYLCASSLRGDSNTGELFFGEGSRLTVL.

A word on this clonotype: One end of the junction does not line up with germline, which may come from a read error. CDR3 amino acids: CASSSGTEEGNEQFF. DNA of the CDR3: TGTGCTAGCAGCTCCGGGACAGAAGAAGGGAATGAGCAGTTCTTC. The chain links TRBV7-7 to TRBJ2-1; 7 nucleotides agree with TRBD1. This CDR3 contains 15 residues. Germline V gene lookup returns CDR1 SSHAT and CDR2 FNYEAQ (reference sequence).

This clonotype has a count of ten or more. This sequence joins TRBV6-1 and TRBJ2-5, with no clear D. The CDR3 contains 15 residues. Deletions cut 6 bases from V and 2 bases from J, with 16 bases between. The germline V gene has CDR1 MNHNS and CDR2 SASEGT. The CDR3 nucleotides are TGTGCCAGCAGCGACATGGGAACCTCTCAAGAGACCCAGTACTTC. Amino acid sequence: CASSDMGTSQETQYF.

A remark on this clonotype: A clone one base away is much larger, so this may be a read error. The CDR3 coding sequence is TGCAGTGCTAGAGATCAGAGCTCCGATCAAGAGACCCAGTACTTC. Amino acid sequence: CSARDQSSDQETQYF. The V gene is TRBV20-1, the J gene TRBJ2-5; D uncertain. The CDR3 extends over 15 amino acids. Trimming pared 0 bases from V and 2 bases from J, leaving 13 bases between. Germline loops: CDR1 DFQATT, CDR2 SNEGSKA (reference sequence).

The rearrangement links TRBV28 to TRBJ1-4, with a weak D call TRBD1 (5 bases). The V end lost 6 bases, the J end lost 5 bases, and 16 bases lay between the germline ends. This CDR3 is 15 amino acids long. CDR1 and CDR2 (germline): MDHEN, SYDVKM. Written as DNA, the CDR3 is TGTGCCAGCAGGATCCGGGGCCTCGGAAATGAAAAACTGTTTTTT. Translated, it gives CASRIRGLGNEKLFF. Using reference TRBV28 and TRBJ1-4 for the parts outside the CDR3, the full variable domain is DVKVTQSSRYLVKRTGEKVFLECVQDMDHENMFWYRQDPGLGLRLIYFSYDVKMKEKGDIPEGYSVSREKKERFSLILESASTNQTSMYLCASRIRGLGNEKLFFGSGTQLSVL.